This is a list of T cell receptor beta chains from one sample in a study of cytomegalovirus exposure and HLA in healthy donors. Clones were sequenced by immunoSEQ multiplex PCR, and TCRdb holds only the in-frame ones, with some missing. The sample records 200,000 or so clones, approximately 87% being singletons. The sequencing input was PBMCs. Receptors were obtained from a man aged 25 to 45 in good health and CMV-seronegative. Both conserved end residues are part of each CDR3. A D gene is named only where the DNA matches it firmly. Clone size, where shown, is once, few, many, or a class for clones that have expanded.

v_gene	abundance	d_gene	j_gene	CDR3aa	CDR3nt
TRBV28	.	.	TRBJ1-1	CASSFQAHSDNTEAFF	TGTGCCAGCAGTTTTCAGGCTCACTCGGATAACACTGAAGCTTTCTTT
TRBV14	.	.	TRBJ2-6	CASSPFYALALSGANVLTF	TGTGCCAGCAGCCCGTTCTATGCCTTAGCCTTGTCTGGGGCCAACGTCCTGACTTTC
TRBV29-1	.	.	TRBJ2-7	CSVGGQRYEQYF	TGCAGCGTGGGGGGGCAGCGATACGAGCAGTACTTC
TRBV27	.	.	TRBJ2-7	CASSWDTSSYEQYF	TGTGCCAGCAGCTGGGACACCAGCTCCTACGAGCAGTACTTC
TRBV18	.	.	TRBJ1-1	CASSPGRGNTEAFF	TGTGCCAGCTCACCTGGCCGGGGAAACACTGAAGCTTTCTTT
TRBV4-3	.	.	TRBJ2-5	CASSQDQVGRETQYF	TGCGCCAGCAGCCAAGATCAGGTTGGGCGAGAGACCCAGTACTTC
TRBV19	.	TRBD1	TRBJ2-4	CASSIGQGRQYF	TGTGCCAGTAGTATCGGACAGGGGCGCCAGTACTTC
TRBV10-1	.	.	TRBJ2-5	CASSLSLSETQYF	TGCGCCAGCAGCCTATCCCTATCGGAGACCCAGTACTTC
TRBV25-1	.	.	TRBJ1-2	CASNPSGTLGGYTF	TGTGCCAGCAATCCAAGCGGCACATTAGGTGGCTACACCTTC
TRBV5-5	once	TRBD2	TRBJ2-2	CASSVAERGWTGELFF	TGTGCCAGCAGCGTGGCAGAGCGGGGGTGGACCGGGGAGCTGTTTTTT
TRBV7-6	.	.	TRBJ2-7	CATSGPSGYEQYF	TGTGCCACGAGCGGGCCGTCAGGGTACGAGCAGTACTTC
TRBV9	.	TRBD2	TRBJ2-7	CASSVAERESSYEQYF	TGTGCCAGCAGCGTAGCGGAGCGGGAGAGCTCCTACGAGCAGTACTTC
TRBV7-2	.	TRBD2	TRBJ2-3	CASTHSGGYTQYF	TGTGCCAGCACTCATTCCGGGGGGTATACGCAGTATTTT
TRBV4-2	few	TRBD2	TRBJ2-5	CASGEGLEETQYF	TGTGCCAGCGGGGAGGGACTAGAAGAGACCCAGTACTTC
TRBV10-3	.	.	TRBJ2-5	CAISEFGRGGTQYF	TGTGCCATCAGTGAATTCGGGCGGGGAGGGACCCAGTACTTC
TRBV5-1	.	TRBD2	TRBJ2-3	CASSPAGSGGNTDTQYF	TGCGCCAGCAGCCCGGCGGGTAGCGGGGGGAACACAGATACGCAGTATTTT
TRBV5-1	.	.	TRBJ1-3	CASSLGGHGGNTIYF	TGCGCCAGCAGCTTGGGAGGGCACGGTGGAAACACCATATATTTT
TRBV4-1	.	.	TRBJ2-7	CASSQDWGRAYEQYF	TGCGCCAGCAGCCAAGACTGGGGCCGCGCCTACGAGCAGTACTTC
TRBV5-4	.	.	TRBJ2-1	CASSWRRGPVFTEQFF	TGTGCCAGCAGCTGGCGGCGGGGGCCCGTTTTTACTGAGCAGTTCTTC
TRBV11-2	.	.	TRBJ1-1	CASSWEGAEAFF	TGTGCCAGCAGCTGGGAGGGGGCTGAAGCTTTCTTT
TRBV6-5	.	TRBD1	TRBJ2-7	CASSRDRVEYF	TGTGCCAGCAGTCGGGACAGGGTTGAATACTTC
TRBV18	.	.	TRBJ2-1	CASSPRAWSYNEQFF	TGTGCCAGCTCCCCCAGGGCGTGGTCCTACAATGAGCAGTTCTTC
TRBV30	once	.	TRBJ1-2	CAWSPLNGYTF	TGTGCCTGGAGCCCCCTTAATGGCTACACCTTC
TRBV27	.	.	TRBJ2-5	CASVGRETQYF	TGTGCCAGCGTAGGGAGGGAGACCCAGTACTTC
TRBV4-2	.	TRBD2	TRBJ2-2	CASSQASGNTGELFF	TGTGCCAGCAGCCAAGCTAGCGGAAACACCGGGGAGCTGTTTTTT
TRBV5-5	.	.	TRBJ2-7	CASSLGHTGSYEQYF	TGTGCCAGCAGCTTGGGACACACAGGTTCCTACGAGCAGTACTTC
TRBV5-4	.	.	TRBJ2-1	CASSLGQSVLYNEQFF	TGTGCCAGCAGCTTGGGACAGAGCGTATTATACAATGAGCAGTTCTTC
TRBV2	.	.	TRBJ2-1	CASMGWTDSYNEQFF	TGTGCCAGCATGGGGTGGACAGACAGCTACAATGAGCAGTTCTTC
TRBV5-8	.	.	TRBJ1-2	CASSPQVGQNHYGYTF	TGTGCCAGCAGCCCCCAGGTGGGTCAGAACCACTATGGCTACACCTTC
TRBV5-1	.	.	TRBJ2-7	CASSSSGTPEDEQYF	TGCGCCAGCAGCTCGAGCGGGACACCAGAAGATGAGCAGTACTTC
TRBV5-1	.	TRBD2	TRBJ2-5	CASSLVGGETQYF	TGCGCCAGCAGCTTGGTGGGAGGGGAGACCCAGTACTTC
TRBV5-1	.	TRBD2	TRBJ2-5	CASSLVGGETQYF	TGCGCCAGCAGCCTCGTGGGGGGGGAGACCCAGTACTTC
TRBV5-1	few	.	TRBJ1-3	CASRIGDTIYF	TGCGCCAGCAGGATCGGGGACACCATATATTTT
TRBV18	.	TRBD1	TRBJ1-2	CASSPGQGGGYTF	TGTGCCAGCTCCCCGGGACAGGGCGGGGGCTACACCTTC
TRBV6-1	once	TRBD2	TRBJ2-5	CASKQRGGQETQYF	TGTGCCAGCAAGCAGCGGGGGGGTCAAGAGACCCAGTACTTC
TRBV7-6	.	.	TRBJ2-7	CASSLHSRGLSYEQYF	TGTGCCAGCAGCCTCCACTCCAGGGGCCTCTCCTACGAGCAGTACTTC
TRBV7-6	.	TRBD1	TRBJ2-1	CASSVDRGRVGHEQFF	TGTGCCAGCAGCGTGGACAGGGGGCGTGTAGGCCATGAGCAGTTCTTC
TRBV25-1	.	TRBD2	TRBJ2-1	CASSASGTRVANEQFF	TGTGCCAGCAGTGCCTCCGGGACTAGAGTCGCCAATGAGCAGTTCTTC
TRBV2	once	.	TRBJ1-2	CASSSWEGCTF	TGTGCCAGCTCTTCTTGGGAGGGCTGCACCTTC
TRBV11-2	.	TRBD2	TRBJ2-3	CASSFTRGGLDTQYF	TGTGCCAGCAGCTTTACCCGGGGGGGCCTAGATACGCAGTATTTT
TRBV27	.	.	TRBJ2-7	CASSPKGGWDRTYEQYF	TGTGCCAGCAGTCCGAAGGGGGGGTGGGACAGGACCTACGAGCAGTACTTC
TRBV6-6	.	.	TRBJ1-5	CASRRDTSNQPQHF	TGTGCCAGCAGAAGGGACACAAGCAATCAGCCCCAGCATTTT
TRBV5-6	.	.	TRBJ2-6	CASSTNRQVLSGANGLTF	TGTGCCAGCAGCACCAATCGACAGGTCCTCTCTGGGGCCAACGGCCTGACTTTC
TRBV19	few	TRBD2	TRBJ2-1	CASSMWGLAASNEQFF	TGTGCCAGTAGTATGTGGGGACTAGCGGCCTCCAATGAGCAGTTCTTC
TRBV7-9	.	.	TRBJ2-3	CASSQTDTQYF	TGTGCCAGCAGCCAGACAGATACGCAGTATTTT
TRBV19	.	TRBD1	TRBJ1-3	CASSARRQGSGNTIYF	TGTGCCAGTAGTGCCCGACGACAGGGGTCTGGAAACACCATATATTTT
TRBV10-3	once	TRBD1	TRBJ2-7	CAISESRTGGYEQYF	TGTGCCATCAGTGAGTCTCGGACAGGGGGTTACGAGCAGTACTTC
TRBV30	.	.	TRBJ1-2	CAWRGPGDNYGYTF	TGTGCCTGGAGAGGGCCAGGGGATAACTATGGCTACACCTTC
TRBV6-5	.	TRBD1	TRBJ1-3	CASILQGAAGNTIYF	TGTGCCAGCATTTTACAGGGGGCGGCTGGAAACACCATATATTTT
TRBV11-2	once	.	TRBJ2-2	CASSSDYVTGELFF	TGTGCCAGCAGCTCAGACTATGTCACCGGGGAGCTGTTTTTT
TRBV4-1	.	.	TRBJ1-3	CASSSFLDRISSSGNTIYF	TGCGCCAGCAGCTCTTTCCTAGACAGGATAAGTAGCTCTGGAAACACCATATATTTT
TRBV6-1	.	TRBD1	TRBJ2-7	CASSGGTEPYEQYF	TGTGCCAGCAGTGGTGGGACAGAACCCTACGAGCAGTACTTC
TRBV13	.	TRBD2	TRBJ2-7	CASSSRTSGRYEQYF	TGTGCCAGCAGCTCACGGACTAGCGGGAGATACGAGCAGTACTTC
TRBV10-3	.	TRBD2	TRBJ2-5	CATRGQSGGSKETQYF	TGTGCCACCCGAGGGCAGAGCGGGGGGTCCAAAGAGACCCAGTACTTC
TRBV4-2	.	TRBD1	TRBJ2-3	CASSQADREVTDTQYF	TGTGCCAGCAGCCAAGCGGACAGGGAGGTCACAGATACGCAGTATTTT
TRBV10-3	.	TRBD2	TRBJ2-7	CAISLSGRGYEQYF	TGTGCCATCAGTCTAAGCGGGAGAGGCTACGAGCAGTACTTC
TRBV29-1	.	.	TRBJ2-2	CSVETNTGELFF	TGCAGCGTTGAAACGAACACCGGGGAGTTGTTTTTT
TRBV6-1	.	.	TRBJ2-7	CASSEAQIGSRVYEQYF	TGTGCCAGCAGTGAAGCGCAGATCGGGTCCAGGGTTTACGAGCAGTACTTC